Sequencing of this TCR beta chain was carried out in a study of cytomegalovirus exposure and HLA in healthy donors. Study conclusions and caveats: Associated with cytomegalovirus, according to the listing, were fewer than 200 TCR beta chains. Subsequent analysis found a tendency for first-cohort TCR clusters to co-occur within the 95 to 150 validation repertoires. Under in vitro conditions, a few CMV-associated chains were confirmed as specific for CMV antigens.

Libraries were prepared by immunoSEQ multiplex PCR; TCRdb keeps only in-frame clonotypes and omits some of them. The sample shows more than 55,000 clones, about 89% of them seen only once. The donors were in the 120-subject validation cohort, distinct from the roughly 700-subject first cohort. Concerning this clone itself: As yet, its antigen is unknown.

V lost 5 bases and J lost 1, with 8 bases in between. The CDR3 loop spans 14 amino acids. In germline, CDR1 is SGHVS, CDR2 FNYEAQ. The sample was PBMCs. This chain links TRBV7-6 with TRBJ2-2; weak D call: TRBD2 (5 bases). This clonotype was obtained from a woman in her late teens or twenties in good health and CMV-seronegative. The CDR3 DNA sequence: TGTGCCAGCAGCCGGACTGGGAACACCGGGGAGCTGTTTTTT. It is translated as CASSRTGNTGELFF.